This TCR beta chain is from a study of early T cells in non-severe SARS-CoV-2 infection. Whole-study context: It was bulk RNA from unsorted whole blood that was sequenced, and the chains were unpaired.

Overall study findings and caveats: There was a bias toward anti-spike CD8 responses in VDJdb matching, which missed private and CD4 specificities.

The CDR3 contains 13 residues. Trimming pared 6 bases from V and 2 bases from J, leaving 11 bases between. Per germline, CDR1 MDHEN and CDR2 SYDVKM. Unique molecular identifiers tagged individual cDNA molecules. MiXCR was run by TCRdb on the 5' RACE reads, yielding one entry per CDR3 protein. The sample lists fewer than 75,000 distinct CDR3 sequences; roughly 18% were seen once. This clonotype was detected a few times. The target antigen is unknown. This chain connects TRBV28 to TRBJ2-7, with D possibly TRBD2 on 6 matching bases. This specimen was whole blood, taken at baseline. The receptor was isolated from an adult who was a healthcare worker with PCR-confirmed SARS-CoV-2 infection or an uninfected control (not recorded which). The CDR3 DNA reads TGTGCCAGCAGGTGGGGCGGGACCTACGAGCAGTACTTC. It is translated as CASRWGGTYEQYF.